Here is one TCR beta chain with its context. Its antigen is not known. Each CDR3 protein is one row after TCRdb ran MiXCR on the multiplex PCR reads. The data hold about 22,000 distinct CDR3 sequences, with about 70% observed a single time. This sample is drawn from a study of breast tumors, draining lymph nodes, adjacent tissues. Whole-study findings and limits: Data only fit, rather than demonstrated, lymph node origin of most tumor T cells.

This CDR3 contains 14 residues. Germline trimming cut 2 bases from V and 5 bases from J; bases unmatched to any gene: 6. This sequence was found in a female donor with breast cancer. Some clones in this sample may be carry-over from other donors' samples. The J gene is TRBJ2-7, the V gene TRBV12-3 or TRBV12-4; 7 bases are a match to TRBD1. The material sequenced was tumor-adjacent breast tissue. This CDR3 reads CASSLQDRGHEQYF. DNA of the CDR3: TGTGCCAGCAGTTTACAAGATAGGGGGCACGAGCAGTACTTC.